This T cell receptor (beta chain) was captured by sequencing in a study of blood T cell repertoires in COVID-19. At the level of the study: The origin of the acute and convalescent COVID-19 samples was the United States, Italy and Spain.

The junction had 6 bases not matched to a gene; V was cut back by 7 bases and J by 4 bases. Germline assignment: CDR1 SQVTM and CDR2 ANQGSEA. The CDR3 is 13 residues long. Original handling: Researchers report that nucleated cell counts were estimated from reference gene primer amplification. Generated by immunoSEQ multiplex PCR, the TCRdb table keeps only in-frame clones and is missing some. V and J calls and clone size are those listed in that table; D and trimming were worked out from the DNA. Of tens of thousands of clones in the sample, around four fifths were seen once. The sequenced sample consisted of peripheral blood. The chain combines TRBV29-1 with TRBJ1-1, with 10 nucleotides matching TRBD1. The sequence came from a human donor in a cohort sampled during active COVID-19. CDR3 in amino acids: CSGQTGGITEAFF. The DNA of the CDR3 is TGCAGCGGCCAGACAGGGGGCATCACTGAAGCTTTCTTT.